The 15 T cell receptor beta chains reported below all come from one sample, sequenced in a study of identical twins. MiXCR was run by TCRdb on the 5' RACE reads, yielding one entry per CDR3 protein. Among 500,000 to 650,000 distinct CDR3 sequences listed, around 7.5% were seen once. The same specimen was also included in a second study, on yellow fever vaccine responses in identical twins.

Sequencing was done on a sample of PBMCs. Receptors were obtained from a woman aged 18-29 years in good health.

The chain uses TRBV20-1 and TRBJ2-1; TRBD1 matches 9 bases. The germline CDR1 and CDR2 sequences are DFQATT and SNEGSKA (reference sequence). This CDR3 region has 16 residues. The V and J ends lost 2 bases and 5 bases, in that order; junction bases with no gene match: 10. CDR3 protein: CSARLGTGLRDNEQFF. DNA of the CDR3: TGCAGTGCTAGACTGGGGACAGGGTTAAGGGACAATGAGCAGTTCTTC.

This clonotype was counted many times. V is TRBV5-1 and J is TRBJ2-7, with 8 bases lining up with TRBD2. Germline CDR1 and CDR2: SGHRS and YFSETQ. Trimming cost V 1 base and J 0 bases; bases outside gene matches: 9. The CDR3 is 17 residues long. The CDR3: CASSLKTQTSGSYEQYV. CDR3 in DNA: TGCGCCAGCAGCTTGAAAACCCAAACTAGCGGCTCCTACGAGCAGTACGTC.

This clonotype was picked up a small number of times. The chain has TRBV20-1 and TRBJ1-1; unclear D gene. Germline loops: CDR1 DFQATT, CDR2 SNEGSKA (reference sequence). V was clipped by 8 bases and J by 9 bases, with 25 bases between them. The CDR3 extends over 14 amino acids. The CDR3 DNA sequence: TGCAGTCCTCAACCCGATCCGATAGGAATCAAAGCTTTCTTT. Protein sequence: CSPQPDPIGIKAFF.

This clonotype was observed a few times. The V call is TRBV24-1, the J call TRBJ2-4; D gene uncertain. This CDR3 region has 13 residues. V was clipped by 4 bases and J by 9 bases, with 12 bases between them. CDR1 and CDR2 (germline): KGHDR, SFDVKD. CDR3 residues: CATSEVDVPIQYF. The CDR3 bases are TGTGCCACCAGTGAAGTGGATGTACCCATTCAGTACTTC.

This chain connects TRBV5-1 to TRBJ2-6, with a tentative D call TRBD2 (6 bases). The germline gives CDR1 SGHRS, CDR2 YFSETQ. Trimming took 4 bases from V and 1 from J, leaving 9 bases between them. The length of the CDR3 is 15 residues. The CDR3, as DNA: TGCGCCAGCAGCGTGGCGGGATCTGGGGCCAACGTCCTGACTTTC. This translates into CASSVAGSGANVLTF.

Only a few counts were recorded for this clonotype. This chain links TRBV12-3 or TRBV12-4 with TRBJ1-3; no clear D gene. The CDR3 is made up of 15 amino acids. The germline V and J ends were trimmed by 6 bases and 4 bases, with 16 bases remaining between them. The CDR3 region is CASSTVQSLGNTIYF. The CDR3 region has the DNA TGTGCCAGCAGCACGGTTCAGAGTCTAGGAAACACCATATATTTT.

This clonotype was detected ten times or more. V gene TRBV10-2 combines with J gene TRBJ2-5; tentatively, D is TRBD1 or TRBD2 (5 bases each). The germline V and J ends were trimmed by 4 bases and 1 base, with 13 bases remaining between them. CDR1 and CDR2 (germline): WSHSY, SAAADI. There are 15 residues in the CDR3. In DNA, the CDR3 is TGCGCCAGCAGTGGGATGGGGCGGGCCCAAGAGACCCAGTACTTC. Its protein product is CASSGMGRAQETQYF.

V is TRBV12-3 or TRBV12-4 and J is TRBJ2-1; D may be TRBD1 (5 bases). The CDR3 has 13 amino acids. V lost 7 bases to trimming and J lost 7 bases, with 14 bases between them. Written as DNA, the CDR3 is TGTGCCAGCAATCAAGCTCCAGGGAATGAGCAGTTCTTC. It specifies CASNQAPGNEQFF.

This clonotype was counted at least ten times. This sequence joins TRBV6-5 and TRBJ1-3; D perhaps matches TRBD1 (5 bases). Germline V gives CDR1 MNHEY, CDR2 SVGAGI. The V end was cut by 4 bases, the J end by 4 bases, with 17 bases between. This CDR3 region has 16 residues. The CDR3 coding sequence is TGTGCCAGCAGTTCGACGACGGGGCGTTCGGGAAACACCATATATTTT. Its protein is CASSSTTGRSGNTIYF.

This clonotype was counted only a few times. V gene TRBV25-1 combines with J gene TRBJ2-3, with TRBD2 matching over 10 bases. The CDR3 length is 17 residues. V trimming: 5 bases; J trimming: 1 base; junction bases outside the gene matches: 9. Germline CDR1 reads MGHDK; CDR2 reads SYGVNS. CDR3 protein: CASSQLAGLGGTDTQYF. In nucleotides, the CDR3 is TGTGCCAGCAGTCAACTAGCGGGACTGGGGGGCACAGATACGCAGTATTTT.

This clonotype was seen a few times. The V gene is TRBV4-1, the J gene TRBJ2-6; no reliable D call. V lost 2 bases and J lost 2, with 10 bases in between. The CDR3 has 16 amino acids. In germline, CDR1 is MGHRA, CDR2 YSYEKL. The CDR3 sequence: CASSQLQKPGANVLTF. The CDR3 nucleotides read TGCGCCAGCAGCCAATTGCAGAAACCTGGGGCCAACGTCCTGACTTTC.

In this sample, this clonotype turned up many times. This sequence joins TRBV20-1 and TRBJ2-1, with D possibly matching TRBD2 (6 bases). V was shortened by 5 bases and J by 16 bases, with 21 bases between the two germline ends. CDR1 DFQATT and CDR2 SNEGSKA come from the germline V gene (reference sequence). The CDR3 runs to 12 residues. CDR3 protein: CSAWRDQNKVFF. The CDR3 DNA reads TGCAGTGCTTGGCGGGACCAAAACAAAGTTTTCTTC.

V and J are TRBV10-3 and TRBJ2-2, with a possible D match to TRBD2 (6 bases). The CDR3 has 14 amino acids. Trimming took off 7 bases at V and 2 bases at J, with 11 bases between the two ends. Germline V gene sequence: CDR1 ENHRY, CDR2 SYGVKD. The DNA for the CDR3 is TGTGCCATCACCCAAGCGGGTAACACCGGGGAGCTGTTTTTT. It yields the protein CAITQAGNTGELFF.

This clonotype came up many times. This chain connects TRBV10-3 to TRBJ2-1, with D perhaps TRBD1 (5 bases). Germline-derived CDR1 and CDR2 are ENHRY and SYGVKD. The CDR3 contains 14 residues. Trimming stripped 0 bases from V and 7 bases from J, with 10 bases between. The CDR3 spells CAISESRDRNEQFF. The CDR3 DNA sequence: TGTGCCATCAGTGAGTCCAGGGATCGGAATGAGCAGTTCTTC.

The chain uses TRBV6-5 and TRBJ2-3; TRBD1 might be the D (6 bases). The CDR3 is 16 amino acids. The germline V gene has CDR1 MNHEY and CDR2 SVGAGI. Trimming stripped 2 bases from V and 2 bases from J, with 14 bases between. CDR3 sequence (DNA): TGTGCCAGCAGTTACCGGACCGGGACAACCACAGATACGCAGTATTTT. It is translated as CASSYRTGTTTDTQYF.